The 7 T cell receptor beta chains given below trace back to one sample, sequenced in a study of blood T cell repertoires in COVID-19. Produced via immunoSEQ multiplex PCR; TCRdb's table is partial and in-frame only. The sample consists of some 250,000 clones, approximately 86% of them appearing once. The sequenced material came from PBMCs or T cells enriched from blood (not recorded which). Source of these receptors: a woman between 35 and 50 years old with acute COVID-19.

The chain uses TRBV2 and TRBJ2-1, with 13 bases matching TRBD2. The V segment lost 6 bases and the J segment 6 bases; nucleotides outside the gene matches: 2. This CDR3 contains 14 residues. Germline assignment: CDR1 SNHLY and CDR2 FYNNEI. The CDR3 sequence: CASRGTSGANEQFF. The CDR3 coding sequence is TGTGCCAGCAGAGGGACTAGCGGGGCCAATGAGCAGTTCTTC.

The chain couples TRBV3-1 (or the pseudogene TRBV3-2) to TRBJ2-2, with D tentatively TRBD2 (5 bases). The germline V gene has CDR1 LGHDT and CDR2 YNNKEL (reference sequence). CDR3 size: 14 residues. Between the trimmed V and J ends, which lost 6 bases and 3 bases, there was a span of 11 bases. CDR3 coding DNA: TGTGCCAGCAGGGAGAGGGCCTACACCGGGGAGCTGTTTTTT. This translates into CASRERAYTGELFF.

J is TRBJ2-5 and V is TRBV11-3, with TRBD2 matching 8 bases. This CDR3 region has 15 residues. Germline lookup yields CDR1 SGHNT and CDR2 YENEEA. The ends lost 6 bases at V and 5 bases at J; junction bases unmatched: 11. CDR3 sequence (DNA): TGTGCCAGCAGAAATGGAGCGGGAGTGGAGGAGACCCAGTACTTC. Translated, it gives CASRNGAGVEETQYF.

The rearrangement links TRBV29-1 to TRBJ2-1, with 11 bases that match TRBD1. Germline values: CDR1 SQVTM, CDR2 ANQGSEA. The V gene end was trimmed by 6 bases and the J gene end by 6 bases; junction bases not matched to a gene: 4. This CDR3 contains 13 residues. CDR3 loop: CSVGQGVANEQFF. The CDR3 DNA follows: TGCAGCGTGGGACAGGGGGTGGCCAATGAGCAGTTCTTC.

In its sample, this clone was seen a few times. The chain carries TRBV6-5 and TRBJ2-1; a weak D match, TRBD2 (6 bases). This CDR3 has 15 residues. V was cut by 5 bases and J by 1 base, with 12 bases left in between. Germline-derived CDR1 and CDR2 are MNHEY and SVGAGI. The CDR3 loop reads CASSLRSGSYNEQFF. In DNA, the CDR3 is TGTGCCAGCAGTCTCCGCAGCGGGTCCTACAATGAGCAGTTCTTC.

This chain connects TRBV30 to TRBJ1-5; no reliable D call. Germline V CDR1 and CDR2: GTSNPN, SVGIG (reference sequence). The CDR3 runs 15 residues. V was shortened by 0 bases and J by 0 bases, with 9 bases between the two germline ends. The CDR3 region has the DNA TGTGCCTGGAGTGTTGGGCCGATTAGCAATCAGCCCCAGCATTTT. Translation gives CAWSVGPISNQPQHF.

This chain uses TRBV6-1 with TRBJ2-7, with 7 bases that match TRBD1. In germline, CDR1 is MNHNS, CDR2 SASEGT. The V gene end was trimmed by 0 bases and the J gene end by 3 bases; junction bases not matched to a gene: 5. CDR3 size: 15 residues. CDR3 region: CASSEASGGSYEQYF. The CDR3 DNA sequence: TGTGCCAGCAGTGAAGCGTCAGGGGGAAGCTACGAGCAGTACTTC.